This TCR beta chain was sequenced in a study of T cell repertoires in cytomegalovirus infection. About the research overall: As its CMV epitopes, the study selected recently identified HLA-C-restricted and well-studied HLA-B-restricted targets.

Findings and caveats of the study: The study found HLA-C-restricted CMV-specific TCR beta clonotypes dominating the ex vivo response.

The CDR3 totals 16 residues. Looked up from germline, CDR1 is SGHVS and CDR2 is FQNEAQ. V was clipped by 1 base and J by 5 bases; unmatched bases: 8. TCRdb reanalysed the reads using MiXCR and keeps one entry per CDR3 protein. The sample lists some 320,000 distinct CDR3 sequences; under 35% were seen once. As to this clonotype: The target antigen is unknown.

This sequence originates from a human donor in good health (CMV status not recorded). Some clones in this sample may be carry-over from other donors' samples. This chain connects TRBV7-8 to TRBJ2-1, with TRBD1 matching over 7 bases. This material consisted of cultured PBMCs, taken from culture after CMV antigen stimulation. The CDR3 loop is CASSLVMYRGNNEQFF. Written as DNA, the CDR3 is TGTGCCAGCAGCTTAGTAATGTACAGGGGAAACAATGAGCAGTTCTTC.